This T cell receptor (beta chain) was captured by sequencing in a study of beta chain features in type 1 diabetes. General study findings and limits: Shorter TCRB CDR3s, moderately but significantly so, were found in Type 1 diabetes patients in all four CD4+ subsets.

A remark on this clone: Its antigen is as yet unknown.

Looked up from germline, CDR1 is SGHTA and CDR2 is FQGNSA. The V end was cut by 4 bases, the J end by 6 bases, with 15 bases between. This CDR3 contains 14 residues. Every bit of the isolated RNA underwent reverse transcription, so sequencing read expressed TCRB transcripts. TCRdb keeps only in-frame clones here, not all; method: immunoSEQ multiplex PCR. The sample shows 500,000 to 800,000 clones, roughly 12% of them seen only once. The rearrangement uses TRBV7-2 and TRBJ2-5; D gene ambiguous. The sample taken for sequencing was naive CD4+ T cells from blood. The TCR sequence derives from a man aged 25-40 years with type 1 diabetes. The CDR3 protein is CASSYPWGSKTQYF. The CDR3 DNA sequence: TGTGCCAGCAGCTACCCGTGGGGTTCCAAGACCCAGTACTTC.